Listed below are T cell receptor beta chains from one sample, sequenced in a study of T cell clones after liver transplantation. Measured with immunoSEQ multiplex PCR; TCRdb has only the in-frame clones, and not every one. This table has some 45,000 clones, more than 70% appearing once. This sample comprised CD4+ T cells from blood, obtained 24 months after liver transplant. The receptor source for this set is a human patient who received a liver transplant. Some T cells here may be from the graft donor. Each CDR3 is given with its conserved first and last residue. D genes are given only for firm matches. A row's size may be missing; if present it is once, few, many or a size class.

>.|TRBV14|16|TRBJ1-1|.
TGTGCCAGCAGCCAAGTCCAGGGGTTCCTAAGCACTGAAGCTTTCTTT
CASSQVQGFLSTEAFF
>.|TRBV28|18|TRBJ2-7|TRBD1
TGTGCCAGCGGAGCCATCGGACAGGGGAGTTCTCTTTCACGCGAGCAGTACTTC
CASGAIGQGSSLSREQYF
>.|TRBV9|16|TRBJ2-1|TRBD2
TGTGCCAGCAGCGTAATGACTAGCGGGGGATACAATGAGCAGTTCTTC
CASSVMTSGGYNEQFF
>.|TRBV13|13|TRBJ1-4|.
TGTGCCAGCAAAAAGGTGATGAATGAAAAACTGTTTTTT
CASKKVMNEKLFF
>.|TRBV4-1|16|TRBJ2-2|TRBD1
TGCGCCAGCAGCCAAGATGTGGGACAGGGAACCGGGGAGCTGTTTTTT
CASSQDVGQGTGELFF
>.|TRBV11-3|14|TRBJ2-2|.
TGTGCCAGCAGCTTAGCTTCGAACACCGGGGAGCTGTTTTTT
CASSLASNTGELFF
>.|TRBV30|10|TRBJ1-5|.
TGTGCTAGGGGGGTTCAGCCCCAGCATTTT
CARGVQPQHF
>.|TRBV7-6|17|TRBJ1-1|.
TGTGCCAGCAGCTGGGGCAGGGAAGCGGACAGGAACACTGAAGCTTTCTTT
CASSWGREADRNTEAFF
>.|TRBV18|16|TRBJ1-1|TRBD1
TGTGCCAGCTCACCAGCTCAAGGGGGCCCGACCACTGAAGCTTTCTTT
CASSPAQGGPTTEAFF
>.|TRBV7-8|18|TRBJ2-2|TRBD1
TGTGCCAGCAGCCTCAGAGATGGGACAGGGGTTTGGACCGGGGAGCTGTTTTTT
CASSLRDGTGVWTGELFF
>.|TRBV9|12|TRBJ1-2|.
TGTGCCAGCAGCGCCCGAGAGTCTGGCTACACCTTC
CASSARESGYTF
>.|TRBV5-1|16|TRBJ2-2|TRBD2
TGCGCCAGCAGCTTTGGCGGGGGGACGAACACCGGGGAGCTGTTTTTT
CASSFGGGTNTGELFF
>.|TRBV30|11|TRBJ2-3|.
TGTGCCTGGAATCAGGCAGATACGCAGTATTTT
CAWNQADTQYF
>.|TRBV6-6|13|TRBJ2-3|.
TGTGCCAGCACGTCTGGTAGCACAGATACGCAGTATTTT
CASTSGSTDTQYF
>.|TRBV7-2|15|TRBJ2-3|.
TGTGCCAGCAGCTTTGGGAGCCGGCAGGTAGATACGCAGTATTTT
CASSFGSRQVDTQYF
>once|TRBV28|11|TRBJ1-4|.
TGTGCCAGCAGGGACTATGAAAAACTGTTTTTT
CASRDYEKLFF
>once|TRBV6-1|13|TRBJ1-1|.
TGTGCCAGCCTCCCCACAGGGTTCACTGAAGCTTTCTTT
CASLPTGFTEAFF
>once|TRBV5-1|17|TRBJ2-2|TRBD1
TGCGCCAGCAGCTTGGGAGCCGGGACAGGGAACACCGGGGAGCTGTTTTTT
CASSLGAGTGNTGELFF
>few|TRBV29-1|14|TRBJ1-4|.
TGCAGCGTTGAATGGCGGCACCTTAATGAAAAACTGTTTTTT
CSVEWRHLNEKLFF
>.|TRBV27|19|TRBJ2-1|TRBD2
TGTGCCAGCAGTCGCGATTCGACAGGGTCCAGCGGGAGGGACAATGAGCAGTTCTTC
CASSRDSTGSSGRDNEQFF
>.|TRBV18|16|TRBJ2-3|TRBD2
TGTGCCAGCTCGATCACGTCGGTAGCGGGAGCGGCGACGCAGTATTTT
CASSITSVAGAATQYF
>.|TRBV9|15|TRBJ2-2|.
TGTGCCAGCAGCGTAGAGGTCCGAACTGACGGGGAGCTGTTTTTT
CASSVEVRTDGELFF
>.|TRBV7-2|13|TRBJ2-1|.
TGTGCCAGCAGCTTAAAAGGGGTCAATGAGCAGTTCTTC
CASSLKGVNEQFF
>.|TRBV29-1|11|TRBJ2-2|.
TGCAGCGTTGGCGACACCGGGGAGCTGTTTTTT
CSVGDTGELFF
>.|TRBV9|16|TRBJ2-1|.
TGTGCCAGCAGCGCCTTCCCCCGGGGGCTATTGAATGAGCAGTTCTTC
CASSAFPRGLLNEQFF
>.|TRBV7-2|15|TRBJ1-6|.
TGTGCCAGCAGAAGAAGGTCCCCGGTGGATTCACCCCTCCACTTT
CASRRRSPVDSPLHF
>.|TRBV4-2|17|TRBJ2-3|.
TGTGCCAGCAGCAGAGGAGAGCCTGCCCTGTCCTCGGATACGCAGTATTTT
CASSRGEPALSSDTQYF
>.|TRBV7-6|13|TRBJ1-4|.
TGTGCCAGCAACAAGAACCTTAATGAAAAACTGTTTTTT
CASNKNLNEKLFF
>.|TRBV2|17|TRBJ1-3|TRBD1
TGTGCCAGCAGTGGACGGACAGGGATTATCTCTGGAAACACCATATATTTT
CASSGRTGIISGNTIYF
>.|TRBV6-5|15|TRBJ2-3|.
TGTGCCAGCTCAACGAACGGGGATCGGACAGATACGCAGTATTTT
CASSTNGDRTDTQYF
>.|TRBV7-3|15|TRBJ2-1|TRBD2
TGTGCCAGCCGGGAGTGGACTAGCGGGAGGGATGAGCAGTTCTTC
CASREWTSGRDEQFF
>.|TRBV7-2|10|TRBJ2-7|TRBD1
TGTGCCACTGGGACAGTCGAGCAGTACTTC
CATGTVEQYF
>once|TRBV18|15|TRBJ2-3|TRBD2
TGTGCCAGCTCACCAACACTAGCGGGCACAGATACGCAGTATTTT
CASSPTLAGTDTQYF
>.|TRBV27|15|TRBJ2-1|TRBD1
TGTGCCAGCAGTGCTGACAGGGGGTACTACAATGAGCAGTTCTTC
CASSADRGYYNEQFF
>.|TRBV4-1|17|TRBJ2-4|.
TGCGCCAGCAGCTTATATCTGGGGGCAGGAACCAAAAACATTCAGTACTTC
CASSLYLGAGTKNIQYF
>.|TRBV27|13|TRBJ2-3|.
TGTGCCAGCACCGACAGACTCACAGATACGCAGTATTTT
CASTDRLTDTQYF
>.|TRBV5-1|15|TRBJ1-1|.
TGCGCCAGCAGCAAGGACACCCAGCGGTTGGCTGAAGCTTTCTTT
CASSKDTQRLAEAFF
>.|TRBV5-4|14|TRBJ2-7|.
TGTGCCAGCAGCTTGGAAGGGGAATTCTACGAGCAGTACTTC
CASSLEGEFYEQYF
>.|TRBV28|17|TRBJ2-2|TRBD2
TGTGCCAGCAGTTTGGTTGGGACTAGCGGTAACACCGGGGAGCTGTTTTTT
CASSLVGTSGNTGELFF
>.|TRBV7-2|16|TRBJ2-2|TRBD1
TGTGCCAGCAGCTCCAACAGGGGGCGCTTGGCCGGGGAGCTGTTTTTT
CASSSNRGRLAGELFF
>.|TRBV19|14|TRBJ2-4|.
TGTGCCAGTAGGGGCGGGGTAGCCAAAAACATTCAGTACTTC
CASRGGVAKNIQYF
>.|TRBV7-2|14|TRBJ1-1|.
TGTGCCAGCAGCTTAGGGGCGGGTGCCACTGAAGCTTTCTTT
CASSLGAGATEAFF
>.|TRBV5-1|13|TRBJ1-1|.
TGCGCCAGCAGCTCGGTAAGCGACACTGAAGCTTTCTTT
CASSSVSDTEAFF
>.|TRBV6-5|15|TRBJ2-7|TRBD2
TGTGCCAGCAGTTTACTCGGGGGGAGTACGGGAGAGCAGTACTTC
CASSLLGGSTGEQYF
>.|TRBV18|14|TRBJ1-2|.
TGTGCCAGCTCACCCAGGGAGCTTAACTATGGCTACACCTTC
CASSPRELNYGYTF
>.|TRBV27|15|TRBJ2-2|TRBD1
TGTGCCAGCAGCAGGGGACAGTCCAACACCGGGAAGCTGTTTTTT
CASSRGQSNTGKLFF
>.|TRBV30|11|TRBJ1-2|.
TGTGCCTGGTCGGCTAATTATGGCTACACCTTC
CAWSANYGYTF
>few|TRBV5-1|14|TRBJ1-2|.
TGCGCCAGCAGCTTGGAGCGTCTCGAGAATGGCTACACCTTC
CASSLERLENGYTF
>.|TRBV6-1|15|TRBJ2-7|TRBD1
TGTGCCAGCAGTCGGACAGGGACAGGGGGAGGCGAGCAGTACTTC
CASSRTGTGGGEQYF
>.|TRBV5-1|13|TRBJ1-1|.
TGCGCCAGCAGCCAACCGGGCCGCACTGAAGCTTTCTTT
CASSQPGRTEAFF